This T cell receptor beta chain was sequenced in a study of T cells in Graves' hyperthyroidism and ophthalmopathy. Regarding the study as a whole: Stable hyperthyroidism and ophthalmopathy were separated using 13 V-J signatures.

Germline lookup yields CDR1 SGDLS and CDR2 YYNGEE. V lost 5 bases and J lost 2, with 17 bases in between. The CDR3 has 15 amino acids. TCR beta CDR3 region amplification was performed from RNA transcripts. TCR CDR3 regions were first amplified by RT-PCR with HTBI primers. Using its own MiXCR run on the multiplex PCR reads, TCRdb lists one record per CDR3 protein. The table has about 700,000 distinct CDR3 sequences, over 40% seen once. In this sample, this clonotype turned up a few times. Its antigen is not known. The TCR comes from an adult man with Graves' disease, either hyperthyroidism or ophthalmopathy (not recorded which). The sequenced material came from peripheral blood or thyroid tissue (not recorded which). The V gene is TRBV9, the J gene TRBJ2-7; weak D call: TRBD2 (6 bases). The CDR3, as DNA: TGTGCCAGCAGTTTAGGCGGGACGGGGACCTACGAGCAGTACTTC. This codes for CASSLGGTGTYEQYF.